Listed here is a single TCR beta chain. This entry is derived from a study of T cell clones after liver transplantation. Study at large: Post-transplant blood was tracked for graft-donor-reactive T cell clones identified in a pre-transplant mixed lymphocyte reaction. Timepoints were pre-transplant, pre-withdrawal, and after withdrawal was completed or failed. Patients counted as tolerant after at least one year off all immunosuppression, enzymes not exceeding twice normal.

This CDR3 has 12 amino acids. Between the trimmed V and J ends, which lost 8 bases and 4 bases, there was a span of 11 bases. Germline CDR1 KGHSH, CDR2 LQKENI. Profiling relied on immunoSEQ multiplex PCR, and the TCRdb table lists in-frame clones only, not all of them. The table lists roughly 97,000 clones, 82% of them singletons. The receptor comes from a human donor who received a liver transplant. The rearrangement links TRBV18 to TRBJ1-1; no clear D gene. The input for sequencing was CD4+ T cells from blood, taken before liver transplant. The CDR3 protein is CASQRSTTEAFF. The CDR3 DNA reads TGTGCCAGCCAAAGGTCCACCACTGAAGCTTTCTTT.